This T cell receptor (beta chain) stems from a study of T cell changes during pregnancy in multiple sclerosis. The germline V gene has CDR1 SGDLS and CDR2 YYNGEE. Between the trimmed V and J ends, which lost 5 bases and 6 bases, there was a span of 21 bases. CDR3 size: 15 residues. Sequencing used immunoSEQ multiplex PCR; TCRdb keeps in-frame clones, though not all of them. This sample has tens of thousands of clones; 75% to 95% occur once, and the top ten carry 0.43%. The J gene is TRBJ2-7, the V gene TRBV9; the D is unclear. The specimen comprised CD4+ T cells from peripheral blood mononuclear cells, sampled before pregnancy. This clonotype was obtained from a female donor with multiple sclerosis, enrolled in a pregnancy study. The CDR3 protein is CASSPGTLGQSEQYF. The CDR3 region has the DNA TGTGCCAGCAGTCCAGGAACGCTTGGCCAAAGCGAGCAGTACTTC.